These 19 T cell receptor beta chains came from one sample sequenced in a study of T-cell reconstitution after alpha-beta-depleted transplantation in children. The TCRbeta library was prepared with unique molecular identifiers. Using its own MiXCR run on the PCR reads, TCRdb lists one record per CDR3 protein. The repertoire holds over 300,000 distinct CDR3 sequences, with about 9.3% as singletons. This specimen was PBMCs from the stem cell graft donor, taken from the stem cell graft. The receptor set was obtained from a human donor who donated a stem cell graft to a child with acute lymphoblastic leukemia.

This clonotype was detected ten times or more. The junction and the germline gene differ at one end; a read error may be behind it. The rearrangement links TRBV5-1 to TRBJ2-1; 14 bases match TRBD2. The CDR3 extends over 15 amino acids. Germline CDR1 reads SGHRS; CDR2 reads YFSETQ. The CDR3 region has the DNA TGTGCCAGCAGTCCCGGGACTAGCGGGAGTGATGAGCAGTTCTTC. Residues: CASSPGTSGSDEQFF.

Note on this clonotype: This could be a read error, since a much larger clone is one nucleotide away. The V gene is TRBV15, the J gene TRBJ2-7; perhaps TRBD1 as D (5 bases). This CDR3 is built from 15 residues. In germline, CDR1 is LNHNV, CDR2 YYDKDF (reference sequence). The germline V and J ends were trimmed by 0 bases and 3 bases, with 12 bases remaining between them. The CDR3 reads CATSREGVPLYEQYF. The CDR3 DNA is TGTGCCACCAGCAGAGAAGGGGTTCCTCTCTACGAGCAGTACTTC.

The table lists this clonotype with a few counts. The CDR3 here is CASSFFSGTGDGEAFF. CDR3 in DNA: TGTGCCAGCAGTTTTTTCAGCGGGACAGGGGATGGTGAGGCTTTCTTT. The chain is built from TRBV27 and TRBJ1-1, with 10 positions matching TRBD1. CDR3 size: 16 residues. Germline CDR1 and CDR2: MNHEY and SMNVEV (reference sequence). V dropped 3 bases and J dropped 11; count of bases not matched to a gene: 15.

The chain is built from TRBV4-1 and TRBJ1-5; D might be TRBD1 (5 bases). The CDR3 is 14 amino acids. The germline gives CDR1 MGHRA, CDR2 YSYEKL. Trimming shortened V by 8 bases and J by 3 bases, and 14 bases separated the two germline ends. The CDR3 is CASSSGHLNQPQHF. The CDR3 DNA sequence: TGCGCCAGCTCATCCGGACACCTCAATCAGCCCCAGCATTTT.

At least ten counts were recorded for this clonotype. The V call is TRBV28, the J call TRBJ2-5, with TRBD2 as a possible D gene (5 bases). This CDR3 contains 16 residues. V gave up 5 bases and J gave up 2 bases, with 18 bases separating them. Per germline, CDR1 MDHEN and CDR2 SYDVKM. CDR3 sequence reads: CASSPSGEPQQETQYF. The CDR3 nucleotides read TGTGCCAGCAGTCCAAGCGGAGAGCCCCAACAAGAGACCCAGTACTTC. Together with reference TRBV28 and TRBJ2-5, the CDR3 gives the full variable domain: DVKVTQSSRYLVKRTGEKVFLECVQDMDHENMFWYRQDPGLGLRLIYFSYDVKMKEKGDIPEGYSVSREKKERFSLILESASTNQTSMYLCASSPSGEPQQETQYFGPGTRLLVL.

This clonotype was detected ten times or more. The V call is TRBV7-9, the J call TRBJ1-3; D uncertain. CDR1 and CDR2 (germline): SEHNR, FQNEAQ (reference sequence). The CDR3 consists of 13 residues. Trimming pared 1 base from V and 4 bases from J, leaving 5 bases between. CDR3 residues: CASSLGEGNTIYF. For the CDR3, the DNA is TGTGCCAGCAGCTTAGGAGAGGGAAACACCATATATTTT.

V is TRBV5-6 and J is TRBJ2-1; D possibly corresponds to TRBD2 (5 bases). V shed 0 bases and J shed 7 bases, with 8 bases lying between them. This CDR3 contains 13 residues. In germline, CDR1 is SGHDT, CDR2 YYEEEE. The CDR3 nucleotides are TGTGCCAGCAGCTTGGAGACTAAAAATGAGCAGTTCTTC. Its protein product is CASSLETKNEQFF.

This chain links TRBV7-3 with TRBJ1-6; 7 positions agree with TRBD1. The germline V gene encodes CDR1 SGHTA and CDR2 FQGTGA. The CDR3 is 16 amino acids. V lost 0 bases to trimming and J lost 7 bases; unmatched junction nucleotides: 6. The CDR3 sequence: CASSLTARGNNSPLHF. In nucleotides, the CDR3 is TGTGCCAGCAGCTTAACGGCCAGGGGGAACAATTCACCCCTCCACTTT.

This clonotype was detected ten times or more. V is TRBV12-3 or TRBV12-4 and J is TRBJ2-3; possible D gene TRBD1, 6 bases. The CDR3 covers 15 residues. V was trimmed by 1 base and J by 1 base, leaving 9 bases between them. CDR3 sequence reads: CASSLEAGGTDTQYF. For the CDR3, the DNA is TGTGCCAGCAGTTTAGAGGCAGGGGGCACAGATACGCAGTATTTT.

This rearrangement joins TRBV7-9 to TRBJ2-1, with D perhaps assigned TRBD1 or TRBD2 (7 bases each). The V end lost 1 base, the J end lost 7 bases, and 20 bases lay between the germline ends. The CDR3 has 17 amino acids. Germline V lookup: CDR1 SEHNR, CDR2 FQNEAQ (reference sequence). This CDR3 reads CASSLGQGLPKLNEQFF. The CDR3 coding sequence is TGTGCCAGCAGCTTAGGACAGGGACTACCGAAATTAAATGAGCAGTTCTTC.

At least ten counts were recorded for this clonotype. The chain has TRBV10-3 and TRBJ2-3; maybe TRBD2 (7 bases). CDR3 length equals 14 residues. The V and J ends lost 6 bases and 3 bases respectively, with 13 bases between them. Germline values: CDR1 ENHRY, CDR2 SYGVKD. Here the CDR3 reads CAIRSGGQTDTQYF. The DNA of the CDR3 is TGTGCCATCAGATCCGGGGGGCAGACAGATACGCAGTATTTT.

This clonotype occurred many times. The chain employs TRBV20-1 and TRBJ2-3, with 9 bases fitting TRBD1. J was trimmed by 6 bases and V by 4 bases; bases with no gene match: 5. The CDR3 totals 13 residues. CDR1 is DFQATT and CDR2 is SNEGSKA in the germline V gene (reference sequence). The CDR3 spells CSATQGAGDTQYF. DNA for the CDR3: TGCAGTGCTACACAGGGGGCCGGGGATACGCAGTATTTT.

This rearrangement joins TRBV25-1 to TRBJ2-7, with no clear D. This CDR3 comprises 14 residues. Deletions cut 6 bases from V and 4 bases from J, with 16 bases between. Germline-derived CDR1 and CDR2 are MGHDK and SYGVNS. Here the CDR3 reads CASSAGAATYEQYF. The CDR3 DNA reads as TGTGCCAGCAGCGCTGGCGCGGCAACGTACGAGCAGTACTTC.

This clonotype was recorded a few times. The chain combines TRBV12-3 or TRBV12-4 with TRBJ2-1; 7 bases fit TRBD1. The V and J ends lost 5 bases and 8 bases, in that order; junction bases with no gene match: 9. This CDR3 contains 14 residues. This chain's CDR3 is CASSLGTAWDEQFF. In DNA form, the CDR3 reads TGTGCCAGCAGTCTCGGGACAGCGTGGGATGAGCAGTTCTTC.

The chain joins TRBV29-1 to TRBJ2-5; 13 bases map to TRBD2. With 0 bases clipped from V and 5 bases from J, the junction kept 9 bases outside the gene matches. Per the germline V gene, CDR1 is SQVTM and CDR2 is ANQGSEA. This CDR3 comprises 17 residues. In DNA form, the CDR3 reads TGCAGCGTTGAAGATCTTACTAGCGGGAGGGCCGTCGAGACCCAGTACTTC. Its translation is CSVEDLTSGRAVETQYF.

The chain couples TRBV7-9 to TRBJ2-1; 8 bases align to TRBD2. CDR3 size: 16 residues. V lost 4 bases and J lost 0; bases outside the gene matches: 5. The germline CDR1 and CDR2 sequences are SEHNR and FQNEAQ (reference sequence). This CDR3 is CASSSQRESSYNEQFF. The CDR3 DNA is TGTGCCAGCAGCTCCCAGCGGGAGAGCTCCTACAATGAGCAGTTCTTC.

The rearrangement joins TRBV20-1 to TRBJ2-1, with 10 bases identical to TRBD2. The CDR3 contains 17 residues. Germline lookup yields CDR1 DFQATT and CDR2 SNEGSKA (reference sequence). The V segment lost 6 bases and the J segment 3 bases; nucleotides outside the gene matches: 14. This CDR3 reads CSANPSRTSGNYNEQFF. The CDR3, as DNA: TGCAGTGCCAACCCAAGCAGGACTAGCGGAAACTACAATGAGCAGTTCTTC.

The CDR3 DNA reads TGTGCCAGCAGCTTAGTACCGAACACCGGGGAGCTGTTTTTT. As protein: CASSLVPNTGELFF. The gene calls are TRBV7-3 and TRBJ2-2; D unresolved. V was clipped by 2 bases and J by 0 bases, with 4 bases between them. The V gene's germline CDR1 is SGHTA and CDR2 FQGTGA. The CDR3 spans 14 residues.

The gene calls are TRBV4-2 and TRBJ1-4; a possible D gene is TRBD1 (5 bases). Trimming took off 1 base at V and 7 bases at J, with 16 bases between the two ends. The CDR3 covers 16 residues. The germline gives CDR1 LGHNA, CDR2 YNFKEQ. CDR3 nucleotides: TGTGCCAGCAGCCAAGGGAATGGGGCCGGTGGTGAAAAACTGTTTTTT. Translation gives CASSQGNGAGGEKLFF.